Listed below are T cell receptor beta chains from one sample, sequenced in a study of OX40 agonist ivuxolimab in advanced cancers. Profiled with immunoSEQ multiplex PCR; TCRdb holds only in-frame clones, not every one. This table holds tens of thousands of clones, more than 70% found once. The sequences come from CD4+ or CD8+ T cells sorted from blood, collected in a trial of the OX40 agonist ivuxolimab. Source of these receptors: an adult with an advanced solid tumor such as melanoma, head and neck, liver or kidney cancer. The CDR3 runs from the conserved cysteine through the conserved F or W. Each record gives: D gene, clone size, J gene, V gene, CDR3 DNA, CDR3 protein. D genes are given only for firm matches. Expanded clones are given a class, and other clones once, few, many or no size at all.

>-|-|TRBJ1-4|TRBV29-1
TGCAGCGTTGGACAGCTTAATGAAAAACTGTTTTTT
CSVGQLNEKLFF
>-|-|TRBJ2-7|TRBV27
TGTGCCAGCAGTTTCCGGCAGACTCCGTACGAGCAGTACTTC
CASSFRQTPYEQYF
>-|-|TRBJ1-1|TRBV6-6
TGTGCCATCAGTGGGGTCATGAACACTGAAGCTTTCTTT
CAISGVMNTEAFF
>TRBD1|-|TRBJ2-7|TRBV11-2
TGTGCCAGCCGAGCCATTAGACAGGGTAGGAACGAGCAGTACTTC
CASRAIRQGRNEQYF
>-|-|TRBJ2-7|TRBV5-6
TGTGCCAGCAGCTTAATTCCGGCGGGAAGGTCCTACGAGCAGTACTTC
CASSLIPAGRSYEQYF
>TRBD1|once|TRBJ2-7|TRBV10-3
TGTGCCATCAGTCCCGGGACAGCCCTTACTGAGCAGTACTTC
CAISPGTALTEQYF
>-|-|TRBJ2-3|TRBV19
TGTGCCAGTAGTATGGCGGTAGGGACTACAGATACGCAGTATTTT
CASSMAVGTTDTQYF
>TRBD1|-|TRBJ1-2|TRBV29-1
TGCAGCGTCCTCTTTCGGGACAGGGGTAACTATGGCTACACCTTC
CSVLFRDRGNYGYTF
>-|-|TRBJ1-5|TRBV18
TGTGCCAGCTCGTCTTCAACAGGGATCGATCAGCCCCAGCATTTT
CASSSSTGIDQPQHF
>-|-|TRBJ2-7|TRBV11-2
TGTGCCAGCAGCGAAACAGTGCCCTACGAGCAGTACTTC
CASSETVPYEQYF
>TRBD2|-|TRBJ2-1|TRBV14
TGTGCCGAGCGGACTAGGTTAGTACGACCGTTAGACAATGAGCAGTTCTTC
CAERTRLVRPLDNEQFF
>TRBD1|-|TRBJ2-7|TRBV11-2
TGTGCCAGCATACAGGGGGCTAACTACGAGCAGTACTTC
CASIQGANYEQYF
>-|-|TRBJ2-7|TRBV6-5
TGTGCCAGCAGTCTGACAGATTCCTACGAGCAGTACTTC
CASSLTDSYEQYF
>-|-|TRBJ1-2|TRBV6-1
TGTGCCAGCAGGCAGGGTGTAGAGTATGGCTACACCTTC
CASRQGVEYGYTF